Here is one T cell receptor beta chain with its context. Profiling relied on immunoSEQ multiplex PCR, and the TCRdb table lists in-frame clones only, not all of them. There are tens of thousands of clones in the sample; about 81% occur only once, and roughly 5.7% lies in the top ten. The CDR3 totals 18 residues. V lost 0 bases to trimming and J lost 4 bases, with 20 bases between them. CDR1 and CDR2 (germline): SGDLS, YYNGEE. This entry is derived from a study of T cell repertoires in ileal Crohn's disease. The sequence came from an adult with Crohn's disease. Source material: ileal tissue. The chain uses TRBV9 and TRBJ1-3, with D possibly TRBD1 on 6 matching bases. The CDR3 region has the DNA TGTGCCAGCAGCGTAGATGGGGGGGGCCCGCCGCAGGGAAACACCATATATTTT. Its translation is CASSVDGGGPPQGNTIYF.